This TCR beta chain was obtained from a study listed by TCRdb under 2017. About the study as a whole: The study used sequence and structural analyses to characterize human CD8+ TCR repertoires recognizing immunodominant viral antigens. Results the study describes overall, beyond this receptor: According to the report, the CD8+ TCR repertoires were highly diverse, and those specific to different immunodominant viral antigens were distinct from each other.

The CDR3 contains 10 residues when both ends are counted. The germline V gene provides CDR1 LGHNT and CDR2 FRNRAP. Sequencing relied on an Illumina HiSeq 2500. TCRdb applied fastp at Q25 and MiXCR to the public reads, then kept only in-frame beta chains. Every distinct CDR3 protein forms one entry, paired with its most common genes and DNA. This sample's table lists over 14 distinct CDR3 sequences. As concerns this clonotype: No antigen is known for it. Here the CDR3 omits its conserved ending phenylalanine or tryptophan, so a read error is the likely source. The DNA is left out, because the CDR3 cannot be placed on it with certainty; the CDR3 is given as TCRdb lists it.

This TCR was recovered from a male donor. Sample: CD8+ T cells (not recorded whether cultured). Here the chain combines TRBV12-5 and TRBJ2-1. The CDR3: CASGWGEQFG.